This T cell receptor (beta chain) was sequenced for a study of T cells in Graves' hyperthyroidism and ophthalmopathy. From RNA transcripts, TCR beta CDR3 regions were amplified. A set of HTBI primers served as the primers for a first-round RT-PCR of the TCR CDR3. TCRdb re-called the multiplex PCR reads with MiXCR, one entry per CDR3 protein. In the table there are about 350,000 distinct CDR3 sequences, about 18% of which are singletons. Patients aged 18 to 65 with hyperthyroidism were newly diagnosed, with duration under 2 months. This clonotype has ten or more counts. The receptor's source is a woman aged 25 to 39 with Graves' hyperthyroidism that later progressed to Graves' ophthalmopathy. Sequencing was carried out using blood.

CDR3 region: CASSLASFNEDSYNEQFF. The CDR3 DNA reads TGTGCCAGCAGCTTAGCTAGCTTCAACGAGGACAGCTACAATGAGCAGTTCTTC. V gene TRBV7-6 combines with J gene TRBJ2-1; possibly TRBD1 for D (6 bases). V lost 0 bases and J 3 bases, leaving 18 bases between the germline ends. The germline V gene encodes CDR1 SGHVS and CDR2 FNYEAQ. This CDR3 is 18 amino acids long.